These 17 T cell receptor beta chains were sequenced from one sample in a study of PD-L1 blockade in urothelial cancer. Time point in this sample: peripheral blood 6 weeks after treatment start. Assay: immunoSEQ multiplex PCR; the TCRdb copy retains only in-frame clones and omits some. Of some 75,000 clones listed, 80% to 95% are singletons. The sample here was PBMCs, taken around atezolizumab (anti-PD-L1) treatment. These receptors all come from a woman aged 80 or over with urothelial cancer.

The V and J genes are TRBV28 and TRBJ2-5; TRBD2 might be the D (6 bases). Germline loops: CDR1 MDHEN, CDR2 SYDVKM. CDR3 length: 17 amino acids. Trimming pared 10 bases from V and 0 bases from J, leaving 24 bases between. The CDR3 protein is CAKAVPQGGGYQETQYF. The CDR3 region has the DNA TGTGCCAAAGCAGTCCCCCAAGGAGGAGGGTACCAAGAGACCCAGTACTTC. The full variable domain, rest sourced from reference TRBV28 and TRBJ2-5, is DVKVTQSSRYLVKRTGEKVFLECVQDMDHENMFWYRQDPGLGLRLIYFSYDVKMKEKGDIPEGYSVSREKKERFSLILESASTNQTSMYLCAKAVPQGGGYQETQYFGPGTRLLVL.

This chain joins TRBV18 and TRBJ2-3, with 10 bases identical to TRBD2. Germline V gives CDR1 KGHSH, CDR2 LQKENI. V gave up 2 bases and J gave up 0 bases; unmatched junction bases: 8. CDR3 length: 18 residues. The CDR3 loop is CASSPFSLAGASTDTQYF. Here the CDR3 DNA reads TGTGCCAGCTCACCATTTTCGCTAGCGGGAGCTAGCACAGATACGCAGTATTTT.

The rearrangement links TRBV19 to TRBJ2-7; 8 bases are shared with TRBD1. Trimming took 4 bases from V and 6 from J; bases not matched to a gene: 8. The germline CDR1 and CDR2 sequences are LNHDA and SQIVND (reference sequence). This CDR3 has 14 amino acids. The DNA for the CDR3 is TGTGCCAGTAGTAGCCAGGGGGCGTACTCCGAGCAGTACTTC. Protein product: CASSSQGAYSEQYF.

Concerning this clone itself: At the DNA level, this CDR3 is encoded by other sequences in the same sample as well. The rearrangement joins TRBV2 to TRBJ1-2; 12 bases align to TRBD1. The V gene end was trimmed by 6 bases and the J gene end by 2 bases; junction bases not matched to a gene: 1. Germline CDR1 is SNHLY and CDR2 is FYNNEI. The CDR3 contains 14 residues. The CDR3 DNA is TGTGCCAGCAGAGGGACAGGGGGCAACTATGGCTACACCTTC. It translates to CASRGTGGNYGYTF.

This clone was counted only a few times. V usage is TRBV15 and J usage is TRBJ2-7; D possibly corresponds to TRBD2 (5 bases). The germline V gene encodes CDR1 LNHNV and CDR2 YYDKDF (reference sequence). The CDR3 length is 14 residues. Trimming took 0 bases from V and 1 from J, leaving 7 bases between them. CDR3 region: CATSREGGSYEQYF. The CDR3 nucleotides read TGTGCCACCAGCAGAGAAGGCGGGTCCTACGAGCAGTACTTC.

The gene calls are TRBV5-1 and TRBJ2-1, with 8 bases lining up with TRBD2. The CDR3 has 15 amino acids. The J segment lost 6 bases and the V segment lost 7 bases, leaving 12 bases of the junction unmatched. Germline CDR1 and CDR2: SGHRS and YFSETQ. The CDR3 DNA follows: TGCGCCAGCGCACTCCGGGGACTAGAAGTCAATGAGCAGTTCTTC. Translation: CASALRGLEVNEQFF. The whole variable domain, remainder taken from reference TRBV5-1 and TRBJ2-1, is KAGVTQTPRYLIKTRGQQVTLSCSPISGHRSVSWYQQTPGQGLQFLFEYFSETQRNKGNFPGRFSGRQFSNSRSEMNVSTLELGDSALYLCASALRGLEVNEQFFGPGTRLTVL.

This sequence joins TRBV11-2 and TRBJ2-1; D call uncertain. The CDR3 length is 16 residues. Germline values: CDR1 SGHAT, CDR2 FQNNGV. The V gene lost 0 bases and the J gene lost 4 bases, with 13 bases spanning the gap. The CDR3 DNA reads TGTGCCAGCAGCTTAGATCTGTTATCCCCTTACAATGAGCAGTTCTTC. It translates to CASSLDLLSPYNEQFF.

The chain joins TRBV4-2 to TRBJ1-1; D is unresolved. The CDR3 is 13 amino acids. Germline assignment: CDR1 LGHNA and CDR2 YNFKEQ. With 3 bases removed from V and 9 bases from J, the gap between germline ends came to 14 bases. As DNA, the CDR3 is TGTGCCAGCAGCCAGAATAGCCGGAGCCAAGCTTTCTTT. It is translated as CASSQNSRSQAFF.

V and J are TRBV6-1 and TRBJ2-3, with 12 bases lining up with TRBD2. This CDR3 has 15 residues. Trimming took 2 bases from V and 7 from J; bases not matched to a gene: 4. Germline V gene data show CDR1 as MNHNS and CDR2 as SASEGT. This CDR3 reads CASSELAGGANTQYF. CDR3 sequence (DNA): TGTGCCAGCAGTGAACTAGCGGGGGGGGCAAATACGCAGTATTTT.

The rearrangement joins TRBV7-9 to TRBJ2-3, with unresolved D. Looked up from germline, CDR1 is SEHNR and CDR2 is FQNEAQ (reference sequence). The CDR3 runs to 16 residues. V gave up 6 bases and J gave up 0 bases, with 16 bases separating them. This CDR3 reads CASRPVGRDSTDTQYF. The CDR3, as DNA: TGTGCCAGCAGGCCTGTTGGGCGAGACAGCACAGATACGCAGTATTTT.

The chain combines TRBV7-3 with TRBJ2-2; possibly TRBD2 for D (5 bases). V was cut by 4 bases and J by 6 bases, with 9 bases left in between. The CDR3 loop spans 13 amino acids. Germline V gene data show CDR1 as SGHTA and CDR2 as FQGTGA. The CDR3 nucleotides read TGTGCCAGCAGCTCCCCCGGGGCCGGGGAGCTGTTTTTT. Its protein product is CASSSPGAGELFF.

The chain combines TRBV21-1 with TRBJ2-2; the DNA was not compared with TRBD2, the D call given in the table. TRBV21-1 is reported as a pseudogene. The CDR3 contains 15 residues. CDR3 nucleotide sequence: TGTGCCAGCAGCAAATTCGATAGTCGGGTTGGGGAGCTGTTTTTT. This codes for CASSKFDSRVGELFF.

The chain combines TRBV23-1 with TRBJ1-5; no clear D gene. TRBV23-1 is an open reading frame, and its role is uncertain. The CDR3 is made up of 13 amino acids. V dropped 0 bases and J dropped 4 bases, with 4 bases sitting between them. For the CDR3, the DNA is TGCGCCAGCAGTCAATCTTATAATCAGCCCCAGCATTTT. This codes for CASSQSYNQPQHF.

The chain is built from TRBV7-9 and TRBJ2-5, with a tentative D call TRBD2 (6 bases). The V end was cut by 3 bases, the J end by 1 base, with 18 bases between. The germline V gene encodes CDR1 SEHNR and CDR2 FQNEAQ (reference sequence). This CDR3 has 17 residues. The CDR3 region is CASSFGGGAGPQETQYF. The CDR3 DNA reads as TGTGCCAGCAGCTTCGGTGGAGGGGCAGGTCCCCAAGAGACCCAGTACTTC.

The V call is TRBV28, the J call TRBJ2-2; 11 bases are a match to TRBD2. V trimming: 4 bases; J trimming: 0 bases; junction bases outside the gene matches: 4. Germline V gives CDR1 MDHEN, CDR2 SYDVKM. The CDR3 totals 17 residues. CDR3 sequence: CASSYSGRAPNTGELFF. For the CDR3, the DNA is TGTGCCAGCAGTTATAGCGGGAGGGCCCCGAACACCGGGGAGCTGTTTTTT.

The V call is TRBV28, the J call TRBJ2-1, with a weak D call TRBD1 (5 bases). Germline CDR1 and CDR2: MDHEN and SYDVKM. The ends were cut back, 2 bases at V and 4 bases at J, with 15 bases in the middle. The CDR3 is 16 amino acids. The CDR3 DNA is TGTGCCAGCAGTTTAGGATCCCCCAGGGTTTACAATGAGCAGTTCTTC. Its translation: CASSLGSPRVYNEQFF.

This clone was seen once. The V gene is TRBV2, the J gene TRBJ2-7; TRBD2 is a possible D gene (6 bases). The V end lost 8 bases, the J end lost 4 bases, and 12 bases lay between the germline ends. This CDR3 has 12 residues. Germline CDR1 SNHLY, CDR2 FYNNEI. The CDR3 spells CASGGQAYEQYF. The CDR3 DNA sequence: TGTGCCAGCGGAGGGCAGGCGTACGAGCAGTACTTC.